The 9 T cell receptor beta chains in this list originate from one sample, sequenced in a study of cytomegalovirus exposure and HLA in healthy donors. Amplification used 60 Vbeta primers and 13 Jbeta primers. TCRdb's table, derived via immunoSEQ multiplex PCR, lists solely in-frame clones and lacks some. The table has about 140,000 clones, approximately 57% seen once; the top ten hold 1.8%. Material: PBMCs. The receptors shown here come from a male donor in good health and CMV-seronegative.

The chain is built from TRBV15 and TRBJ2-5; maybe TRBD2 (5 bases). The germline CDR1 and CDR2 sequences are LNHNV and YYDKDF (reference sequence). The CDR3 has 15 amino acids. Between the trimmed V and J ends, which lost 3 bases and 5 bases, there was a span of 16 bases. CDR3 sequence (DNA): TGTGCCACCAGCAGTCTCCTAGCTTTCTACGAGACCCAGTACTTC. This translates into CATSSLLAFYETQYF.

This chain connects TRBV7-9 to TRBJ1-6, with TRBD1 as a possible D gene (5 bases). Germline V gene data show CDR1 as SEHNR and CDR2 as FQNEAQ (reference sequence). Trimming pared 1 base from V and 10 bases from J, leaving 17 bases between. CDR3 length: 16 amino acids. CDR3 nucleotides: TGTGCCAGCAGCTTAGGTAGCGGGGGTCCTGGCTCACCCCTCCACTTT. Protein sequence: CASSLGSGGPGSPLHF.

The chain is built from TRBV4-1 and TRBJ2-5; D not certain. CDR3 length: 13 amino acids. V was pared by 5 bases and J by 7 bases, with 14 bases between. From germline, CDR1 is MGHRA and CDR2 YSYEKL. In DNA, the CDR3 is TGCGCCAGCAGCGACGGTCCCCGCGGGACCCAGTACTTC. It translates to CASSDGPRGTQYF.

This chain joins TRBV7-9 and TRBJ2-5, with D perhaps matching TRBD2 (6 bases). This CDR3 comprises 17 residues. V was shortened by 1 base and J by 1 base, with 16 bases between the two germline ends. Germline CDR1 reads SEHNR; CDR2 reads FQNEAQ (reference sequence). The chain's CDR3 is CASSLGVWGDRQETQYF. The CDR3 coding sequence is TGTGCCAGCAGCTTAGGGGTCTGGGGGGATCGCCAAGAGACCCAGTACTTC.

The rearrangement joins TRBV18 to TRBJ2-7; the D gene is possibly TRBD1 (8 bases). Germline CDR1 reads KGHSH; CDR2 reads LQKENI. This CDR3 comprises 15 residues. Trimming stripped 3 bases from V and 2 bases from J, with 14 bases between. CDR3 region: CASSPYRGGAYEQYF. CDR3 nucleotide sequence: TGTGCCAGCTCACCGTACAGGGGGGGGGCCTACGAGCAGTACTTC.

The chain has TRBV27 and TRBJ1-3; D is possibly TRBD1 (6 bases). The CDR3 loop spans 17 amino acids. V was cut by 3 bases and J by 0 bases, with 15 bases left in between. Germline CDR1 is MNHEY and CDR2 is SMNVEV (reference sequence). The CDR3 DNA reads TGTGCCAGCAGTTTGCAGCGAGGGGGAAGCTCTGGAAACACCATATATTTT. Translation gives CASSLQRGGSSGNTIYF.

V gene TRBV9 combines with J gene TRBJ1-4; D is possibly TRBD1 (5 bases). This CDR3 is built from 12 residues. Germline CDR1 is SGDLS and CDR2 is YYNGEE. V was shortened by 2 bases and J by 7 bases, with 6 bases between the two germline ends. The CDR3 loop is CASSVQGEKLFF. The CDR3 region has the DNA TGTGCCAGCAGCGTTCAGGGTGAAAAACTGTTTTTT.

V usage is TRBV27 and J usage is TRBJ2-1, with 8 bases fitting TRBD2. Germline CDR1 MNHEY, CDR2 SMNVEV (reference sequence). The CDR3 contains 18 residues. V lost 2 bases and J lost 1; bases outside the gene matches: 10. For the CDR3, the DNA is TGTGCCAGCAGTTTAGGGCCCCCGGAGCGGGGGTCCTACAATGAGCAGTTCTTC. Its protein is CASSLGPPERGSYNEQFF.

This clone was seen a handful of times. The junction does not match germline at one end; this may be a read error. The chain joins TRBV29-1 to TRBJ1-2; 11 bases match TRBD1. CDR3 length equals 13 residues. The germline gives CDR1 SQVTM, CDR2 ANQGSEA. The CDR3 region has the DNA TGCAGCGTAAGGACAGGGGGCAACTATGGCTACCCCTTC. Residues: CSVRTGGNYGYPF.